These 29 T cell receptor beta chains share one sample of origin, sequenced in a study of glioma-infiltrating T cells. Amplification of TCR alpha and beta CDR3 regions from RNA used iRepertoire nested multiplex PCR. MiXCR, run by TCRdb on the multiplex PCR reads, gives a single entry per CDR3 protein. The sample has about 180,000 distinct CDR3 sequences, around 40% seen once. The sample consisted of glioma tissue, nonneoplastic brain tissue, or PBMCs (not recorded which). The origin of the receptors is a human donor with low-grade glioma or glioblastoma, undergoing nonglioma brain surgery, or in good health (not recorded which).

With regard to this clonotype: Relative to the germline gene, one junction end is altered; a read error may explain this. The rearrangement uses TRBV20-1 and TRBJ1-1; a weak D match, TRBD1 (5 bases). This CDR3 spans 16 amino acids. Germline V lookup: CDR1 DFQATT, CDR2 SNEGSKA (reference sequence). Written as DNA, the CDR3 is TGCAGTGCTAGAGGGGAGAGGGGAGCCCTTGGCACTGAAGGTTTCTTT. As protein: CSARGERGALGTEGFF.

There are a few counts of this clonotype. This chain joins TRBV2 and TRBJ2-7, with 10 bases fitting TRBD1. The germline V gene encodes CDR1 SNHLY and CDR2 FYNNEI. V was pared by 8 bases and J by 3 bases, with 7 bases of the junction left unmatched. The CDR3 consists of 14 residues. The chain's CDR3 is CASGGQGMFYEQYF. The CDR3 nucleotides read TGTGCCAGCGGGGGACAGGGGATGTTCTACGAGCAGTACTTC.

Worth noting for this clonotype: At one boundary the junction diverges from the germline segment, which might be a read error. V and J are TRBV4-2 and TRBJ1-6; D unresolved. This CDR3 comprises 16 residues. The germline gives CDR1 LGHNA, CDR2 YNFKEQ. CDR3 loop: CASIQDWAARDSPLHF. The CDR3 DNA follows: TGTGCCAGCATCCAAGATTGGGCGGCCCGGGATTCACCCCTCCACTTT.

In its sample, this clonotype was seen many times. The chain recombines TRBV20-1 with TRBJ2-1, with D possibly matching TRBD1 (6 bases). V lost 4 bases and J 6 bases, leaving 16 bases between the germline ends. The CDR3 spans 14 residues. Germline CDR1 and CDR2: DFQATT and SNEGSKA (reference sequence). CDR3 amino acids: CSAKGTWGTNEQFF. CDR3 sequence (DNA): TGCAGTGCTAAAGGGACATGGGGAACCAATGAGCAGTTCTTC.

In this sample, this clonotype turned up many times. The chain employs TRBV11-2 and TRBJ2-5; perhaps TRBD2 as D (6 bases). Germline lookup yields CDR1 SGHAT and CDR2 FQNNGV. V shed 5 bases and J shed 7 bases, with 17 bases lying between them. This CDR3 region has 14 residues. This CDR3 is CASSQVGLEGTQYF. CDR3 coding DNA: TGTGCCAGCAGCCAGGTGGGGCTGGAGGGGACCCAGTACTTC.

This clonotype was observed a handful of times. A much larger clone lies one base from this, so it may be a read error. The genes are TRBV28 and TRBJ2-5; D may be TRBD1 (5 bases). The CDR3 loop spans 14 amino acids. The germline CDR1 and CDR2 sequences are MDHEN and SYDVKM. The V end was cut by 5 bases, the J end by 7 bases, with 17 bases between. CDR3 sequence: CASSIGRVVGTQYF. CDR3 coding DNA: TGTGCCAGCAGTATCGGCAGGGTAGTCGGGACCCAGTACTTC.

The chain is built from TRBV20-1 and TRBJ2-1; D is unresolved. The length of the CDR3 is 12 residues. Germline loops: CDR1 DFQATT, CDR2 SNEGSKA (reference sequence). Trimming shortened V by 8 bases and J by 0 bases, and 8 bases separated the two germline ends. DNA of the CDR3: TGCAGTTCTTGCAGCTCCTACAATGAGCAGTTCTTC. It encodes CSSCSSYNEQFF.

The chain links TRBV6-2 or TRBV6-3 to TRBJ2-2, with D maybe TRBD1 (5 bases). Trimming took 4 bases from V and 4 from J, leaving 16 bases between them. CDR3 length equals 16 residues. Germline V gene data show CDR1 as MNHEY and CDR2 as SVGEGT. The CDR3 reads CASSCTGRPPTGELFF. Written as DNA, the CDR3 is TGTGCCAGCAGTTGTACAGGCAGACCCCCCACCGGGGAGCTGTTTTTT.

Concerning this clonotype: A clone one base away is much larger, so this may be a read error. J is TRBJ1-1 and V is TRBV10-3, with D hard to call. Germline lookup yields CDR1 ENHRY and CDR2 SYGVKD. Trimming took 6 bases from V and 3 from J, leaving 11 bases between them. This CDR3 has 13 residues. The DNA for the CDR3 is TGTGCCATCAGCAAAGAGAGGGACACTGAAGCTTTCTTT. Translation: CAISKERDTEAFF.

This clonotype was counted ten times or more. V and J are TRBV6-1 and TRBJ2-7, with 7 bases fitting TRBD1. The junction had 4 bases not matched to a gene; V was cut back by 4 bases and J by 1 base. Germline values: CDR1 MNHNS, CDR2 SASEGT. The CDR3 runs to 14 residues. This CDR3 reads CASSVPGGSYEQYF. The CDR3 region has the DNA TGTGCCAGCAGTGTGCCAGGGGGTTCCTACGAGCAGTACTTC.

V gene TRBV6-4 combines with J gene TRBJ2-7; D might be TRBD2 (5 bases). Germline CDR1 reads MRHNA; CDR2 reads SNTAGT. The CDR3 runs to 14 residues. Trimming stripped 9 bases from V and 3 bases from J, with 18 bases between. The CDR3 here is CARKGLHQYYEQYF. The CDR3 region has the DNA TGTGCCAGAAAAGGACTCCACCAATACTACGAGCAGTACTTC.

About this clonotype itself: With a much larger clone just one base away, this may be a read error. The genes are TRBV6-1 and TRBJ2-7; possibly TRBD1 for D (6 bases). This CDR3 has 13 amino acids. Germline lookup yields CDR1 MNHNS and CDR2 SASEGT. Trimming left V 4 bases short and J 3 bases short, with 10 bases between. The CDR3 sequence is CASSVDRYYEQYF. The CDR3 DNA sequence: TGTGCCAGCAGTGTGGACAGATACTACGAGCAGTACTTC.

This clonotype came up many times. This chain's CDR3 is CASSYQGYSGYTF. CDR3 coding DNA: TGTGCCAGCAGTTATCAGGGTTATAGTGGCTACACCTTC. J is TRBJ1-2 and V is TRBV12-3 or TRBV12-4; TRBD1 is a possible D gene (5 bases). Trimming took off 4 bases at V and 7 bases at J, with 13 bases between the two ends. This CDR3 spans 13 amino acids.

The rearrangement uses TRBV5-4 and TRBJ2-7; D is possibly TRBD2 (6 bases). This CDR3 is built from 13 residues. V gave up 4 bases and J gave up 2 bases, with 10 bases separating them. Looked up from germline, CDR1 is SGHNT and CDR2 is YYREEE (reference sequence). The CDR3 bases are TGTGCCAGCAGCCGGGACTCGGCCTACGAGCAGTACTTC. Translated, it gives CASSRDSAYEQYF.

This clonotype was seen only a few times. This could be a read error, since a much larger clone is one nucleotide away. The chain uses TRBV20-1 and TRBJ2-3; D is uncertain. The CDR3 spans 17 residues. The germline CDR1 and CDR2 sequences are DFQATT and SNEGSKA (reference sequence). V was clipped by 5 bases and J by 4 bases, with 25 bases between them. The CDR3 DNA reads TGCAGTGCTGCAATAAGTACAGTGGGTCGACTGTCAGATACGCAGTATTTT. Its translation: CSAAISTVGRLSDTQYF.

This clonotype appeared a few times. Given a much more abundant clone one base away, this may be a read error. The V call is TRBV6-2 or TRBV6-3, the J call TRBJ2-7; TRBD1 matches 8 bases. Trimming at V came to 6 bases and at J to 6 bases, leaving 7 bases not matched to a gene. The V gene's germline CDR1 is MNHEY and CDR2 SVGEGT. This CDR3 has 13 residues. CDR3 amino acids: CASRNQGACEQYF. The CDR3 nucleotides read TGTGCCAGCAGGAATCAGGGGGCTTGCGAGCAGTACTTC.

V usage is TRBV4-1 and J usage is TRBJ1-3, with TRBD1 as a possible D gene (6 bases). Germline lookup yields CDR1 MGHRA and CDR2 YSYEKL. The V gene lost 2 bases and the J gene lost 4 bases, with 9 bases spanning the gap. The CDR3 spans 14 residues. The CDR3 is CASSQKGVGNTIYF. DNA for the CDR3: TGCGCCAGCAGCCAAAAGGGGGTCGGAAACACCATATATTTT.

The chain uses TRBV5-1 and TRBJ2-2; D is undetermined. V lost 0 bases, J lost 0 bases, and 3 bases lay in between. The germline V gene has CDR1 SGHRS and CDR2 YFSETQ. The CDR3 is made up of 14 amino acids. The DNA of the CDR3 is TGCGCCAGCAGCTTGGAATCGAACACCGGGGAGCTGTTTTTT. Amino acids: CASSLESNTGELFF.

Of note for this clonotype: With a much larger clone just one base away, this may be a read error. The chain couples TRBV24-1 to TRBJ1-4, with D tentatively TRBD1 (5 bases). Germline CDR1 and CDR2: KGHDR and SFDVKD. The CDR3 length is 15 residues. Trimming took 4 bases from V and 6 from J, leaving 14 bases between them. For the CDR3, the DNA is TGTGCCACCAGTGACAGTGGGACGCACGATGAAAAACTGTTTTTT. This codes for CATSDSGTHDEKLFF.

For the CDR3, the DNA is TGTGCCAGTAGTTGGTACGGTCGCAATCAGCCCCAGCATTTT. Translating it yields CASSWYGRNQPQHF. The V gene is TRBV19, the J gene TRBJ1-5; D is undetermined. The CDR3 runs to 14 residues. Looked up from germline, CDR1 is LNHDA and CDR2 is SQIVND (reference sequence). Between the trimmed V and J ends, which lost 5 bases and 2 bases, there was a span of 10 bases.

A word on this clonotype: A read error may explain this, as a much larger clone is one base away. V is TRBV4-1 and J is TRBJ1-5; D uncertain. Germline assignment: CDR1 MGHRA and CDR2 YSYEKL. This CDR3 is built from 12 residues. In nucleotides, the CDR3 is TGCGCCATCAGCATTCCCCACGGGCCCCAGCATTTT. Its translation: CAISIPHGPQHF.

Worth noting for this clonotype: Germline and junction disagree at one end, which may indicate a read error. V and J are TRBV6-2 or TRBV6-3 and TRBJ2-1, with D possibly matching TRBD1 (8 bases). The CDR3 is 16 residues long. The germline V gene has CDR1 MNHEY and CDR2 SVGEGT. The CDR3 sequence is CAISRPDRGHGRFWLF. The CDR3 DNA reads TGTGCCATCAGCCGACCTGACAGGGGTCACGGGAGGTTTTGGCTCTTC.

As to this clonotype: This CDR3 is missing its conserved last phenylalanine or tryptophan, likely due to a read error. The V and J genes are TRBV11-2 and TRBJ2-7; TRBD1 matches at 9 bases. Germline V gives CDR1 SGHAT, CDR2 FQNNGV. CDR3 length equals 15 residues. The junction had 5 bases not matched to a gene; V was cut back by 4 bases and J by 1 base. CDR3 DNA: TGTGCCAGCAGCTCAATAGACAGGGGGTCCTACGAGCAGTACTAC. It is translated as CASSSIDRGSYEQYY.

J is TRBJ1-1 and V is TRBV18; D is uncertain. V was clipped by 2 bases and J by 4 bases, with 14 bases between them. This CDR3 region has 15 residues. In germline, CDR1 is KGHSH, CDR2 LQKENI. The CDR3: CASSPFESWATEAFF. The CDR3 bases are TGTGCCAGCTCACCATTCGAATCATGGGCCACTGAAGCTTTCTTT. The entire variable domain, with the rest obtained from reference TRBV18 and TRBJ1-1, is as follows: NAGVMQNPRHLVRRRGQEARLRCSPMKGHSHVYWYRQLPEEGLKFMVYLQKENIIDESGMPKERFSAEFPKEGPSILRIQQVVRGDSAAYFCASSPFESWATEAFFGQGTRLTVV.

As to this clonotype: A much larger clone sits a single nucleotide away, making a read error possible. The chain links TRBV2 to TRBJ2-5; D is possibly TRBD2 (6 bases). The CDR3 is 14 amino acids. Germline V CDR1 and CDR2: SNHLY, FYNNEI. V was trimmed by 3 bases and J by 5 bases, leaving 13 bases between them. CDR3 in amino acids: CASSELFRGETQYF. In DNA form, the CDR3 reads TGTGCCAGCAGTGAGCTCTTCCGGGGGGAGACCCAGTACTTC.

The V gene is TRBV20-1, the J gene TRBJ2-1; a possible D gene is TRBD2 (6 bases). V shed 6 bases and J shed 9 bases, with 21 bases lying between them. This CDR3 has 14 residues. CDR1 is DFQATT and CDR2 is SNEGSKA in the germline V gene (reference sequence). The CDR3 loop is CSAFPSARTVEQFF. The CDR3 coding sequence is TGCAGTGCATTCCCTAGCGCTCGGACGGTTGAGCAGTTCTTC.

This clonotype was seen repeatedly, ten times or more. J is TRBJ2-7 and V is TRBV25-1, with 9 bases fitting TRBD1. This CDR3 has 17 amino acids. The germline V gene encodes CDR1 MGHDK and CDR2 SYGVNS. V gave up 5 bases and J gave up 6 bases; unmatched junction bases: 17. Here the CDR3 reads CASSPFGWRDRESEQYF. The CDR3 DNA follows: TGTGCCAGCAGTCCATTTGGCTGGAGGGACAGGGAGAGCGAGCAGTACTTC.

This clonotype turned up a few times. A read error may be the cause here, since a much bigger clone is one base away. The chain couples TRBV5-1 to TRBJ2-7; 10 nucleotides align to TRBD2. The CDR3 extends over 14 amino acids. Germline-derived CDR1 and CDR2 are SGHRS and YFSETQ. V was pared by 0 bases and J by 7 bases, with 4 bases of the junction left unmatched. As DNA, the CDR3 is TGCGCCAGCAGCTTGGTAGCGGGAGGAGGTGAGCAGTACTTC. This encodes CASSLVAGGGEQYF.

Worth noting for this clonotype: The CDR3 ends on some other residue instead of the conserved phenylalanine or tryptophan, so this is likely a read error. The chain joins TRBV5-4 to TRBJ2-7, with D perhaps matching TRBD1 or TRBD2 (5 bases each). Germline assignment: CDR1 SGHNT and CDR2 YYREEE (reference sequence). CDR3 size: 16 residues. The V gene lost 2 bases and the J gene lost 2 bases, with 17 bases spanning the gap. The CDR3: CASSFGQRGLPYEQYL. The CDR3, as DNA: TGTGCCAGCAGCTTCGGTCAACGGGGCTTACCCTACGAGCAGTACCTC.